These 20 T cell receptor beta chains were sequenced from one sample in a study of memory CD4+ T cells and cytomegalovirus serostatus. Single viable CD3+CD4+CD8-CD45RO+ cells were sorted as the memory CD4+ T cells. Assay: immunoSEQ multiplex PCR; the TCRdb copy retains only in-frame clones and omits some. This table holds tens of thousands of clones, around three quarters found once. Sequencing was performed on memory CD4+ T cells from blood. The receptors shown here come from an adult in good health and CMV-seropositive.

The V and J genes are TRBV29-1 and TRBJ2-7, with D perhaps matching TRBD1 (5 bases). The CDR3 has 13 amino acids. Trimming took off 4 bases at V and 2 bases at J, with 12 bases between the two ends. CDR1 is SQVTM and CDR2 is ANQGSEA in the germline V gene. The CDR3 bases are TGCAGCGTTGTGGTTCAGGGCCCCTACGAGCAGTACTTC. It specifies CSVVVQGPYEQYF.

This chain connects TRBV11-2 to TRBJ2-2; tentatively, D is TRBD2 (6 bases). The germline gives CDR1 SGHAT, CDR2 FQNNGV. The CDR3 loop spans 16 amino acids. Trimming cost V 7 bases and J 0 bases, with 15 bases left between them. In DNA form, the CDR3 reads TGTGCCAGCATAGATACCAGCGGGTCGAACACCGGGGAGCTGTTTTTT. Translated: CASIDTSGSNTGELFF.

This chain uses TRBV5-1 with TRBJ2-1; D gene unclear. Germline CDR1 and CDR2: SGHRS and YFSETQ. The CDR3 contains 14 residues. Trimming took off 1 base at V and 8 bases at J, with 13 bases between the two ends. CDR3 region: CASSLRGRMDEQFF. CDR3 nucleotide sequence: TGCGCCAGCAGCTTGCGTGGCCGAATGGATGAGCAGTTCTTC.

In nucleotides, the CDR3 is TGTGCCAGCACCCCATCGGGTGGGGTGGCTCAGCCCCAGCATTTT. It encodes CASTPSGGVAQPQHF. The genes are TRBV7-2 and TRBJ1-5, with D hard to call. Germline V lookup: CDR1 SGHTA, CDR2 FQGNSA. V was pared by 7 bases and J by 6 bases, with 19 bases between. The CDR3 length is 15 residues.

V is TRBV11-2 and J is TRBJ2-3; 13 nucleotides match TRBD2. V trimming: 5 bases; J trimming: 3 bases; junction bases outside the gene matches: 5. CDR1 and CDR2 from the germline V gene are SGHAT and FQNNGV. CDR3 length: 16 residues. This chain's CDR3 is CASSEGLAGETDTQYF. The CDR3 DNA follows: TGTGCCAGCAGCGAAGGACTAGCGGGAGAGACAGATACGCAGTATTTT.

The gene calls are TRBV30 and TRBJ2-1, with 12 positions matching TRBD2. The junction had 8 bases not matched to a gene; V was cut back by 2 bases and J by 6 bases. This CDR3 contains 16 residues. CDR1 and CDR2 from the germline V gene are GTSNPN and SVGIG (reference sequence). For the CDR3, the DNA is TGTGCCTGGAGTACCTCGGCTAGCGGGAGGGCCAATGAGCAGTTCTTC. Its protein product is CAWSTSASGRANEQFF.

This chain connects TRBV2 to TRBJ2-5; D remains unclear. The CDR3 has 13 residues. Germline lookup yields CDR1 SNHLY and CDR2 FYNNEI. Trimming cost V 7 bases and J 1 base, with 10 bases left between them. CDR3 protein: CASNELLQETQYF. CDR3 DNA: TGTGCCAGCAACGAACTACTCCAAGAGACCCAGTACTTC.

This rearrangement joins TRBV5-6 to TRBJ2-3; 8 positions match TRBD1. Germline CDR1 and CDR2: SGHDT and YYEEEE. The CDR3 is 13 amino acids. Unmatched junction bases numbered 2, after V lost 4 bases and J lost 4 bases. CDR3 DNA: TGTGCCAGCAGCGGACAGGGAGCAGATACGCAGTATTTT. Translated: CASSGQGADTQYF.

This sequence joins TRBV5-1 and TRBJ1-1; tentatively, D is TRBD1 (5 bases). This CDR3 contains 15 residues. Between the trimmed V and J ends, which lost 5 bases and 5 bases, there was a span of 19 bases. Germline CDR1 reads SGHRS; CDR2 reads YFSETQ. The CDR3 loop is CASSYTGLGGTEAFF. CDR3 bases: TGCGCCAGCAGTTATACAGGCCTCGGGGGGACTGAAGCTTTCTTT.

This chain's CDR3 is CAWTTTGNFGGNTIYF. Written as DNA, the CDR3 is TGTGCCTGGACCACCACCGGGAATTTTGGAGGAAACACCATATATTTT. The chain uses TRBV30 and TRBJ1-3; no firm D call. V gave up 4 bases and J gave up 4 bases, with 20 bases separating them. Germline V gene data show CDR1 as GTSNPN and CDR2 as SVGIG (reference sequence). The CDR3 is 16 amino acids.

The chain employs TRBV18 and TRBJ2-2, with 8 nucleotides matching TRBD2. Germline V lookup: CDR1 KGHSH, CDR2 LQKENI. The CDR3 spans 16 residues. Trimming took 6 bases from V and 5 from J; bases not matched to a gene: 11. This chain's CDR3 is CASSKIVASGTGELFF. DNA of the CDR3: TGTGCCAGCTCTAAAATCGTGGCTAGCGGGACCGGGGAGCTGTTTTTT.

The J gene is TRBJ2-7, the V gene TRBV5-1; 9 nucleotides align to TRBD1. Germline V gene lookup returns CDR1 SGHRS and CDR2 YFSETQ. CDR3 length equals 15 residues. V trimming: 4 bases; J trimming: 6 bases; junction bases outside the gene matches: 11. The CDR3 coding sequence is TGCGCCAGCAGCGCCCAAGGGACAGGGACGGGCGAGCAGTACTTC. It specifies CASSAQGTGTGEQYF.

This chain uses TRBV30 with TRBJ2-5, with 10 nucleotides matching TRBD1. The germline V gene encodes CDR1 GTSNPN and CDR2 SVGIG (reference sequence). The CDR3 is 13 residues long. V dropped 7 bases and J dropped 5; count of bases not matched to a gene: 7. The CDR3 DNA is TGTGCCTTGACAGGGGGCTCTTTCGAGACCCAGTACTTC. This sequence encodes CALTGGSFETQYF.

The J gene is TRBJ2-2, the V gene TRBV27; 7 bases map to TRBD1. The CDR3 runs to 15 residues. The germline gives CDR1 MNHEY, CDR2 SMNVEV (reference sequence). With V trimmed by 10 bases and J by 5 bases, 13 bases remained unmatched. The CDR3: CATNTMGQSTGELFF. CDR3 DNA: TGTGCCACTAACACCATGGGACAGAGTACCGGGGAGCTGTTTTTT.

CDR3 protein: CSVEPSGIKDTQYF. The CDR3 bases are TGCAGCGTTGAGCCTAGCGGAATAAAAGATACGCAGTATTTT. The chain employs TRBV29-1 and TRBJ2-3; TRBD2 matches 7 bases. CDR1 is SQVTM, CDR2 ANQGSEA, per germline. CDR3 size: 14 residues. V was pared by 3 bases and J by 5 bases, with 8 bases of the junction left unmatched.

This chain links TRBV6-1 with TRBJ2-7; the D gene is possibly TRBD2 (5 bases). The CDR3 is made up of 9 amino acids. CDR1 is MNHNS, CDR2 SASEGT, per germline. CDR3 coding DNA: TGTGCCAGCTGCAGGAGGAGCTTTGTC. This sequence encodes CASCRRSFV.

The chain combines TRBV11-3 with TRBJ2-7; 9 bases are shared with TRBD1. J was trimmed by 4 bases and V by 5 bases; bases with no gene match: 12. CDR1 and CDR2 (germline): SGHNT, YENEEA. This CDR3 is built from 16 residues. The CDR3 sequence: CASSPGRGTGYYEQYV. The DNA for the CDR3 is TGTGCCAGCAGCCCGGGTCGGGGGACAGGGTATTACGAGCAGTACGTC.

V and J are TRBV28 and TRBJ2-7, with 7 positions matching TRBD1. Per germline, CDR1 MDHEN and CDR2 SYDVKM. The CDR3 is 14 amino acids. Germline trimming cut 7 bases from V and 5 bases from J; bases unmatched to any gene: 11. CDR3: CASTRGGLLHEQYF. Here the CDR3 DNA reads TGTGCCAGCACCCGAGGGGGCCTCCTACACGAGCAGTACTTC.

This clone showed up just once. V usage is TRBV4-3 and J usage is TRBJ1-4; a possible D gene is TRBD1 (5 bases). The CDR3 consists of 13 residues. Trimming shortened V by 1 base and J by 8 bases, and 8 bases separated the two germline ends. The germline V gene encodes CDR1 LGHNA and CDR2 YSLEER. As DNA, the CDR3 is TGCGCCAGCAGCCAAGCGGGGGAGGAAAAACTGTTTTTT. Translated, it gives CASSQAGEEKLFF.

The V and J genes are TRBV6-6 and TRBJ2-7; 7 positions match TRBD1. This CDR3 is built from 13 residues. With 6 bases clipped from V and 3 bases from J, the junction kept 5 bases outside the gene matches. Germline V gene lookup returns CDR1 MNHNY and CDR2 SVGAGI (reference sequence). CDR3 protein: CASSTGERYEQYF. CDR3 DNA: TGTGCCAGCAGCACAGGGGAGCGCTACGAGCAGTACTTC.